Listed below are T cell receptor beta chains from one sample, sequenced in a study of beta chain features in type 1 diabetes. The repertoire was sequenced with immunoSEQ multiplex PCR; TCRdb's copy has only in-frame clones and lacks some. This sample has 160,000 or so clones, with roughly 60% found just once. The sequenced sample was naive CD4+ T cells from blood. The receptors originated from a man aged 30-40 years with type 1 diabetes. The CDR3 runs from the conserved cysteine through the conserved F or W. Each record gives: D gene, clone size, V gene, J gene, CDR3 protein, CDR3 DNA. D genes are given only for firm matches. Clone size is not always given. Where it is, it says once, few, many or a class for expanded clones.

d_gene: TRBD1
abundance: NA
v_gene: TRBV30
j_gene: TRBJ2-3
CDR3aa: CAWNYRGDADTQYF
CDR3nt: TGTGCCTGGAACTACAGGGGTGATGCAGATACGCAGTATTTT

d_gene: TRBD1
abundance: NA
v_gene: TRBV4-3
j_gene: TRBJ2-7
CDR3aa: CASSQDRQGYYEQYF
CDR3nt: TGCGCCAGCAGCCAAGATCGACAGGGATACTACGAGCAGTACTTC

d_gene: NA
abundance: NA
v_gene: TRBV29-1
j_gene: TRBJ2-7
CDR3aa: CSLYEQYF
CDR3nt: TGCAGCCTCTACGAGCAGTACTTC

d_gene: NA
abundance: once
v_gene: TRBV13
j_gene: TRBJ2-7
CDR3aa: CASSASMSTYEQYF
CDR3nt: TGTGCCAGCAGCGCAAGTATGTCAACCTACGAGCAGTACTTC

d_gene: TRBD1
abundance: NA
v_gene: TRBV9
j_gene: TRBJ2-7
CDR3aa: CASSVAGTGSYEQYF
CDR3nt: TGTGCCAGCAGCGTAGCAGGGACAGGTTCCTACGAGCAGTACTTC

d_gene: TRBD1
abundance: NA
v_gene: TRBV28
j_gene: TRBJ2-3
CDR3aa: CASSFPTGQGTQYF
CDR3nt: TGTGCCAGCAGTTTCCCGACGGGACAGGGGACGCAGTATTTT

d_gene: NA
abundance: NA
v_gene: TRBV27
j_gene: TRBJ2-6
CDR3aa: CASGTGANVLTF
CDR3nt: TGTGCCAGTGGAACTGGGGCCAACGTCCTGACTTTC

d_gene: NA
abundance: NA
v_gene: TRBV28
j_gene: TRBJ2-7
CDR3aa: CASSSEQGRPYEQYF
CDR3nt: TGTGCCAGCAGTTCCGAACAGGGGAGGCCCTACGAGCAGTACTTC

d_gene: NA
abundance: few
v_gene: TRBV7-2
j_gene: TRBJ2-5
CDR3aa: CASSLGALGRETQYF
CDR3nt: TGTGCCAGCAGCTTAGGGGCTCTTGGGCGGGAGACCCAGTACTTC

d_gene: TRBD2
abundance: NA
v_gene: TRBV7-9
j_gene: TRBJ2-5
CDR3aa: CASSLARGREGTQYF
CDR3nt: TGTGCCAGCAGCTTAGCCCGTGGCAGGGAGGGGACCCAGTACTTC

d_gene: TRBD1
abundance: NA
v_gene: TRBV25-1
j_gene: TRBJ2-6
CDR3aa: CASSDGQGVGANVLTF
CDR3nt: TGTGCCAGCAGTGACGGACAGGGGGTCGGGGCCAACGTCCTGACTTTC

d_gene: NA
abundance: NA
v_gene: TRBV28
j_gene: TRBJ2-7
CDR3aa: CASSLSGRNGEQYF
CDR3nt: TGTGCCAGCAGTTTATCGGGCAGGAATGGTGAGCAGTACTTC

d_gene: NA
abundance: few
v_gene: TRBV5-1
j_gene: TRBJ2-1
CDR3aa: CASSPAAIYNEQFF
CDR3nt: TGCGCCAGCAGTCCCGCTGCTATCTACAATGAGCAGTTCTTC

d_gene: TRBD2
abundance: once
v_gene: TRBV10-3
j_gene: TRBJ2-7
CDR3aa: CAISESRPGLAGVTYEQYF
CDR3nt: TGTGCCATCAGTGAGTCCCGCCCGGGACTAGCGGGGGTTACCTACGAGCAGTACTTC

d_gene: NA
abundance: NA
v_gene: TRBV5-1
j_gene: TRBJ2-3
CDR3aa: CASSLDSITDTQYF
CDR3nt: TGCGCCAGCAGCTTAGACAGCATCACAGATACGCAGTATTTT

d_gene: NA
abundance: NA
v_gene: TRBV7-6
j_gene: TRBJ2-3
CDR3aa: CASYRLSTDTQYF
CDR3nt: TGTGCCAGTTACCGACTGAGCACAGATACGCAGTATTTT

d_gene: TRBD2
abundance: NA
v_gene: TRBV5-1
j_gene: TRBJ2-3
CDR3aa: CASSLAVTSGTDTQYF
CDR3nt: TGCGCCAGCAGCTTGGCGGTCACTAGCGGCACAGATACGCAGTATTTT

d_gene: NA
abundance: NA
v_gene: TRBV5-6
j_gene: TRBJ2-3
CDR3aa: CASRVAGTRRPDTQYF
CDR3nt: TGTGCCAGCAGGGTGGCAGGGACGAGGAGGCCAGATACGCAGTATTTT

d_gene: NA
abundance: NA
v_gene: TRBV20-1
j_gene: TRBJ2-1
CDR3aa: CSLAIFNEQFF
CDR3nt: TGCAGCCTAGCTATTTTCAATGAGCAGTTCTTC

d_gene: TRBD1
abundance: NA
v_gene: TRBV27
j_gene: TRBJ2-5
CDR3aa: CASSLLGQGIGTQYF
CDR3nt: TGTGCCAGCAGTTTATTGGGACAGGGGATTGGTACCCAGTACTTC

d_gene: NA
abundance: NA
v_gene: TRBV30
j_gene: TRBJ1-5
CDR3aa: CAWSVGTDQPQHF
CDR3nt: TGTGCCTGGAGTGTAGGGACTGATCAGCCCCAGCATTTT

d_gene: NA
abundance: NA
v_gene: TRBV28
j_gene: TRBJ1-1
CDR3aa: CASSPRDANTEAFF
CDR3nt: TGTGCCAGCAGTCCCCGGGATGCGAACACTGAAGCTTTCTTT

d_gene: TRBD1
abundance: NA
v_gene: TRBV7-7
j_gene: TRBJ2-5
CDR3aa: CASSSRTGEETQYF
CDR3nt: TGTGCTAGCAGCTCTCGGACAGGGGAAGAGACCCAGTACTTC

d_gene: NA
abundance: few
v_gene: TRBV10-2
j_gene: TRBJ2-5
CDR3aa: CASSGGTQETQYF
CDR3nt: TGCGCCAGCAGTGGTGGGACACAAGAGACCCAGTACTTC

d_gene: NA
abundance: NA
v_gene: TRBV5-1
j_gene: TRBJ2-7
CDR3aa: CASSLAGVGMQYF
CDR3nt: TGCGCCAGCAGCTTGGCCGGTGTCGGGATGCAGTACTTC

d_gene: TRBD1
abundance: few
v_gene: TRBV18
j_gene: TRBJ1-2
CDR3aa: CASSPQDRGDGYTF
CDR3nt: TGTGCCAGCTCACCACAGGACAGGGGAGATGGCTACACCTTC

d_gene: NA
abundance: NA
v_gene: TRBV29-1
j_gene: TRBJ1-1
CDR3aa: CSVEDYTRNTEAFF
CDR3nt: TGCAGCGTTGAAGATTACACCAGGAACACTGAAGCTTTCTTT

d_gene: NA
abundance: NA
v_gene: TRBV19
j_gene: TRBJ2-1
CDR3aa: CASSIADEQFF
CDR3nt: TGTGCCAGTAGTATAGCTGATGAGCAGTTCTTC